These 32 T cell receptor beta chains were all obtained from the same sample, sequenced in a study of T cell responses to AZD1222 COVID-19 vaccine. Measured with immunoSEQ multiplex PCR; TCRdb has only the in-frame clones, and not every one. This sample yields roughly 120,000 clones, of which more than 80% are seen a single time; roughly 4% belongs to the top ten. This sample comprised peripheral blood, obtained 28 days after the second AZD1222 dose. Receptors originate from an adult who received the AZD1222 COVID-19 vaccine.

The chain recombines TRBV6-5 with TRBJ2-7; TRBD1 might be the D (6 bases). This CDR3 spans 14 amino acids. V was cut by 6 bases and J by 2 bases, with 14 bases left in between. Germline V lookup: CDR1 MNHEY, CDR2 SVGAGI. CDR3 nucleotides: TGTGCCAGCAGACCCGGACAGTACGCCTACGAGCAGTACTTC. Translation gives CASRPGQYAYEQYF.

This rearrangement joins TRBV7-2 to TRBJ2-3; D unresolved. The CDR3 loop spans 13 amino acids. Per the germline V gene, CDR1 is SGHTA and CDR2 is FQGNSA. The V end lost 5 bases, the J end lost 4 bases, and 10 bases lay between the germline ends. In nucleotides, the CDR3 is TGTGCCAGCAGCCTTCCGGGCCCAGATACGCAGTATTTT. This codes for CASSLPGPDTQYF.

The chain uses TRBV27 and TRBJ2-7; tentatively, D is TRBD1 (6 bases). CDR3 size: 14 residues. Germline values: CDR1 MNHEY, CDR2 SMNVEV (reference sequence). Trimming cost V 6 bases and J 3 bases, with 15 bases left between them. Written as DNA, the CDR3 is TGTGCCAGCAGCCCGACCCAGGGGAACTACGAGCAGTACTTC. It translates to CASSPTQGNYEQYF.

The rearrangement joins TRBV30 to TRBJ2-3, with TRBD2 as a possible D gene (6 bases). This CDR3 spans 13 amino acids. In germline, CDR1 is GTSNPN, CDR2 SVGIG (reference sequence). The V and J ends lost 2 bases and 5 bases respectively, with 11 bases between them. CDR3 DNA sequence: TGTGCCTGGAGTCGTAGCGGATTAGATACGCAGTATTTT. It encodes CAWSRSGLDTQYF.

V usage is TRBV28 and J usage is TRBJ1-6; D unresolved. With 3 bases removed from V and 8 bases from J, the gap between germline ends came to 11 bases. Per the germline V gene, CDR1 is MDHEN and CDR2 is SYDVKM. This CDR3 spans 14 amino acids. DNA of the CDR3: TGTGCCAGCAGTTTGTTAGGATGGGATTCACCCCTCCACTTT. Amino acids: CASSLLGWDSPLHF.

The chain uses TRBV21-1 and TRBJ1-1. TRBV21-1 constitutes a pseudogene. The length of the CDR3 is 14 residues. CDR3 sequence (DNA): TGTGCCAGCAGCAAACGGGCGGCAACGCCTGAAGCTTTCTTT. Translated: CASSKRAATPEAFF.

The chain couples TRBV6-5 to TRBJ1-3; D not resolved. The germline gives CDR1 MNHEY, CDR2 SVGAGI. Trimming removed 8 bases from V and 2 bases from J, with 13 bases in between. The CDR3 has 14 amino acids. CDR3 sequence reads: CASGEAGPGNTIYF. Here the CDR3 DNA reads TGTGCCAGCGGGGAGGCTGGGCCTGGAAACACCATATATTTT.

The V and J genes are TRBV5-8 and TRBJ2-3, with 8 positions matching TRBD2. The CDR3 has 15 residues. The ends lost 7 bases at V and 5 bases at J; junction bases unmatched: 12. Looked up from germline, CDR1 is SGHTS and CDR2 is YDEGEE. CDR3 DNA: TGTGCCAGCTCTATCGGGACTAGGGTTGGAGATACGCAGTATTTT. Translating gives CASSIGTRVGDTQYF.

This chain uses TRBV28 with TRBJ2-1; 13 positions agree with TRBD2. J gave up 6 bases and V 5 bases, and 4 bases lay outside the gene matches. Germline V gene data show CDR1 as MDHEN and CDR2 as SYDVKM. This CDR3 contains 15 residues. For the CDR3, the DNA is TGTGCCAGCAGTCTAGGGACTAGCGGGGTCAATGAGCAGTTCTTC. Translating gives CASSLGTSGVNEQFF.

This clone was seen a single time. CDR3 bases: TGTGCCATCAGAGCGGGGACTAGCGGCACAGATACGCAGTATTTT. This sequence encodes CAIRAGTSGTDTQYF. The V and J genes are TRBV10-3 and TRBJ2-3; TRBD2 matches 10 bases. Germline V lookup: CDR1 ENHRY, CDR2 SYGVKD. The CDR3 consists of 15 residues. V shed 6 bases, J shed 1 base, and the junction held 4 bases outside the gene matches.

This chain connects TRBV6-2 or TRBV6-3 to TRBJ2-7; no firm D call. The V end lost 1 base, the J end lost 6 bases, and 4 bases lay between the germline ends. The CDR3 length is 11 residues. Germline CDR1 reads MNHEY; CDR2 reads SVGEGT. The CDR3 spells CASSYWGEQYF. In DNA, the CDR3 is TGTGCCAGCAGTTACTGGGGCGAGCAGTACTTC.

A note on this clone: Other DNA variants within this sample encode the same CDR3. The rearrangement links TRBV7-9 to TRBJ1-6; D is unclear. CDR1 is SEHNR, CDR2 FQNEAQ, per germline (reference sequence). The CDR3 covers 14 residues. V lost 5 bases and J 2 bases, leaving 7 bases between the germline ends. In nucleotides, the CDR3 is TGTGCCAGCAGCGCTGGAACCTATAATTCACCCCTCCACTTT. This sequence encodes CASSAGTYNSPLHF.

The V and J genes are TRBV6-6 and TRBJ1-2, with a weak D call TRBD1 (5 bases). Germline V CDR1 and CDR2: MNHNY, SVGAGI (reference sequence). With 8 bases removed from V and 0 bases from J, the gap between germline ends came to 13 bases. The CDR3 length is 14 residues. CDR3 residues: CASVGQPSNYGYTF. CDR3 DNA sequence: TGTGCCAGCGTGGGGCAACCCTCTAACTATGGCTACACCTTC.

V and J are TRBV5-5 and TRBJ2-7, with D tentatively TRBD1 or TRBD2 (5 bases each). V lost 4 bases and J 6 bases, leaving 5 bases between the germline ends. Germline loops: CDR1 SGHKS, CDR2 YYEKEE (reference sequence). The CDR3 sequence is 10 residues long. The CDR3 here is CASSGGEQYF. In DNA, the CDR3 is TGTGCCAGCAGCGGGGGCGAGCAGTACTTC.

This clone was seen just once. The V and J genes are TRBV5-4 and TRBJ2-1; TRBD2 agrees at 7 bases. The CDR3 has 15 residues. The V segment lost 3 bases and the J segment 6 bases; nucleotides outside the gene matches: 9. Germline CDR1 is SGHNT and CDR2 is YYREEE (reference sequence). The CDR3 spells CASSWGREVPNEQFF. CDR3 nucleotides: TGTGCCAGCAGCTGGGGGAGGGAAGTCCCCAATGAGCAGTTCTTC.

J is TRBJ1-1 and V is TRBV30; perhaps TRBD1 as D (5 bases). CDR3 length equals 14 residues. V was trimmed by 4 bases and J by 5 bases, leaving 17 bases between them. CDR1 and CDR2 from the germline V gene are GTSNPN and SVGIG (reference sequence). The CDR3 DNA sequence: TGTGCCTGGAACGACCAGGGACTAAGGACTGAAGCTTTCTTT. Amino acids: CAWNDQGLRTEAFF.

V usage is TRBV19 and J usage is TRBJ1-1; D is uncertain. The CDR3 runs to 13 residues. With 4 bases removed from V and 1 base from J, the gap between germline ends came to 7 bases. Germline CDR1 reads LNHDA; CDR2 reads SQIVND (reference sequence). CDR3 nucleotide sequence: TGTGCCAGTAGTACCCGGGAGAACACTGAAGCTTTCTTT. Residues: CASSTRENTEAFF.

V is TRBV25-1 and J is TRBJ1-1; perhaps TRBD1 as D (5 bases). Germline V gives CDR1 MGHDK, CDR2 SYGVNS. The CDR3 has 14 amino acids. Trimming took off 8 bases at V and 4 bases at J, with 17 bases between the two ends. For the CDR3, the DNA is TGTGCCAGCGCAGCCAGGGTAGGGTTCACTGAAGCTTTCTTT. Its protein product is CASAARVGFTEAFF.

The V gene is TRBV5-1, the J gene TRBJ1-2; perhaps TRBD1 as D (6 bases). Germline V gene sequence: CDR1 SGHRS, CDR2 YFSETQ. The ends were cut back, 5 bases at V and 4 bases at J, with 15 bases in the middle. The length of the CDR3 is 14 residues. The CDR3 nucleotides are TGCGCCAGCAGAGTATTACAGGGCCTCTATGGCTACACCTTC. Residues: CASRVLQGLYGYTF.

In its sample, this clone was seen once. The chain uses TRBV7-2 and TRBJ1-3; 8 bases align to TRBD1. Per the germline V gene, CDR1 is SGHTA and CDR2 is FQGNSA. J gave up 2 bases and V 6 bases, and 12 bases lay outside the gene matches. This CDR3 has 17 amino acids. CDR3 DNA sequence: TGTGCCAGCAGATTCTTCGCAGGGGGCGCAGCTGGAAACACCATATATTTT. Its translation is CASRFFAGGAAGNTIYF.

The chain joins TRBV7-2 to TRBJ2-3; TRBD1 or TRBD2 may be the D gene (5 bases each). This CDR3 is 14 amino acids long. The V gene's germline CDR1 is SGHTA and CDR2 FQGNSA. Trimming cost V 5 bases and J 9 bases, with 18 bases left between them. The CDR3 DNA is TGTGCCAGCAGCCCCGGGGCTCTCGTAGGAACGCAGTATTTT. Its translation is CASSPGALVGTQYF.

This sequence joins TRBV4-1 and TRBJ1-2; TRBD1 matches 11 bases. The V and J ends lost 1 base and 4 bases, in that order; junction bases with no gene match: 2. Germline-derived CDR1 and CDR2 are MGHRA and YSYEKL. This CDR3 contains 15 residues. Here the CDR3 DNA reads TGCGCCAGCAGCCAAGGGGACAGGGGGGGCTATGGCTACACCTTC. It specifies CASSQGDRGGYGYTF.

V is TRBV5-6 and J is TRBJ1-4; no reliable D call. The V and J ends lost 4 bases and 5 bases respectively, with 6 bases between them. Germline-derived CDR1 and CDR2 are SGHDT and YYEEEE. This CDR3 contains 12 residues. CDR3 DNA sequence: TGTGCCAGCAGCCGCCGGAATGAAAAACTGTTTTTT. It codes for CASSRRNEKLFF. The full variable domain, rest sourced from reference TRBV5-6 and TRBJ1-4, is DAGVTQSPTHLIKTRGQQVTLRCSPKSGHDTVSWYQQALGQGPQFIFQYYEEEERQRGNFPDRFSGHQFPNYSSELNVNALLLGDSALYLCASSRRNEKLFFGSGTQLSVL.

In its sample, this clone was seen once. CDR3 bases: TGTGCCAGCAGTTACGACAGGTCCTATGGCTACACCTTC. This translates into CASSYDRSYGYTF. The chain carries TRBV6-6 and TRBJ1-2; TRBD1 is a possible D gene (6 bases). The germline V gene has CDR1 MNHNY and CDR2 SVGAGI (reference sequence). V was trimmed by 2 bases and J by 4 bases, leaving 8 bases between them. This CDR3 comprises 13 residues.

The DNA for the CDR3 is TGTGCCAGCAGCTCCACAGGGGAGCAGTACTTC. This encodes CASSSTGEQYF. The chain joins TRBV7-9 to TRBJ2-7; D is perhaps TRBD1 (6 bases). The ends were cut back, 4 bases at V and 7 bases at J, with 8 bases in the middle. The CDR3 extends over 11 amino acids. The germline gives CDR1 SEHNR, CDR2 FQNEAQ (reference sequence).

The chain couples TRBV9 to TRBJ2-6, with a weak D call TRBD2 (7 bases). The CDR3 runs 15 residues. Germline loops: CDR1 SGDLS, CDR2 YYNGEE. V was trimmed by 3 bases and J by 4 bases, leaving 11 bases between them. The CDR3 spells CASSEGGAGANVLTF. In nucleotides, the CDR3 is TGTGCCAGCAGCGAAGGGGGGGCGGGGGCCAACGTCCTGACTTTC.

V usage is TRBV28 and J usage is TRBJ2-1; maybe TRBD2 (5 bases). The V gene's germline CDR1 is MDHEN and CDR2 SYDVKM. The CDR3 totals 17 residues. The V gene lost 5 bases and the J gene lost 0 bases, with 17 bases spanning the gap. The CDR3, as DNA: TGTGCCAGCAGTCCCTCCGGACTCAGCAGCTCCTACAATGAGCAGTTCTTC. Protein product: CASSPSGLSSSYNEQFF.

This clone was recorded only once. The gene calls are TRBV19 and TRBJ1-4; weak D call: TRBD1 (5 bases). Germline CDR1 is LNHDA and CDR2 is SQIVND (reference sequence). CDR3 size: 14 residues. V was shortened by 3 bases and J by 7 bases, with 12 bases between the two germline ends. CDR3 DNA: TGTGCCAGTAGTATGACGCAGGGCGGTGAAAAACTGTTTTTT. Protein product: CASSMTQGGEKLFF. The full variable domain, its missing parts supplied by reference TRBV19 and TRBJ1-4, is DGGITQSPKYLFRKEGQNVTLSCEQNLNHDAMYWYRQDPGQGLRLIYYSQIVNDFQKGDIAEGYSVSREKKESFPLTVTSAQKNPTAFYLCASSMTQGGEKLFFGSGTQLSVL.

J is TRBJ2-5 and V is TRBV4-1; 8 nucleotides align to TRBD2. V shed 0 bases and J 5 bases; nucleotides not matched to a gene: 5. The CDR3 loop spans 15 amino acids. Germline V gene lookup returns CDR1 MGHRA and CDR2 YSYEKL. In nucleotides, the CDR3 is TGCGCCAGCAGCCAAGACCCCCGGGGGGGGGAGACCCAGTACTTC. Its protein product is CASSQDPRGGETQYF.

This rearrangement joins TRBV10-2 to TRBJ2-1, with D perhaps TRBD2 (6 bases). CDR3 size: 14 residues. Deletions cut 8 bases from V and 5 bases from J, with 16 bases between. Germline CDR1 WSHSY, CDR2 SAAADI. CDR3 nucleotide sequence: TGCGCCAGCTCTTGGGTAGCGGCAAACAATGAGCAGTTCTTC. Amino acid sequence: CASSWVAANNEQFF.

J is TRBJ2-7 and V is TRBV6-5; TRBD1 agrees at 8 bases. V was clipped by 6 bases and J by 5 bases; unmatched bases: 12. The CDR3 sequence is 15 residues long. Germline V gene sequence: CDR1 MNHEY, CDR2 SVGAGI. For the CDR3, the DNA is TGTGCCAGCAGAGCCGGGACAGGACGAATAAACGAGCAGTACTTC. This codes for CASRAGTGRINEQYF.

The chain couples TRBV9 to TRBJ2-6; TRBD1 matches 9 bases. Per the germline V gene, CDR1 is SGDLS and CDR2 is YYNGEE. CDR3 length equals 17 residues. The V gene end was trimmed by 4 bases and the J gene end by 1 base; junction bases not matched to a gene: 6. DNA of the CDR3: TGTGCCAGCAGCCCGGCCGGACAGGGGTCTGGGGCCAACGTCCTGACTTTC. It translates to CASSPAGQGSGANVLTF.